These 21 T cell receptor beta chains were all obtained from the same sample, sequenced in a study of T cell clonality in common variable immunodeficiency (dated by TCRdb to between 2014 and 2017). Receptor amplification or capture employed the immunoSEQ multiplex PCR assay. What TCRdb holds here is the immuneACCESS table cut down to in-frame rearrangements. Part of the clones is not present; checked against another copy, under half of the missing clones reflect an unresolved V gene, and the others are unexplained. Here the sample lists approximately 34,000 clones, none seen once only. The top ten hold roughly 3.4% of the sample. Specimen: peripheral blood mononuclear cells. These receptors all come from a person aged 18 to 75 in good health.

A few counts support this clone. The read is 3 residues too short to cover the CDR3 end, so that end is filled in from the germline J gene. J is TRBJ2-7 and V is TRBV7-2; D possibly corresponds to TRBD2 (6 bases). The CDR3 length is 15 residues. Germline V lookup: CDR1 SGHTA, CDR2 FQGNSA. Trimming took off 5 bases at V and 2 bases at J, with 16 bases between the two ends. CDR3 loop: CASSKPLAPTYEQYF. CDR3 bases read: TGTGCCAGCAGCAAACCGCTAGCGCCAACCTACGAG. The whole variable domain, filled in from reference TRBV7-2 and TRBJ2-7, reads GAGVSQSPSNKVTEKGKDVELRCDPISGHTALYWYRQSLGQGLEFLIYFQGNSAPDKSGLPSDRFSAERTGGSVSTLTIQRTQQEDSAVYLCASSKPLAPTYEQYFGPGTRLTVT.

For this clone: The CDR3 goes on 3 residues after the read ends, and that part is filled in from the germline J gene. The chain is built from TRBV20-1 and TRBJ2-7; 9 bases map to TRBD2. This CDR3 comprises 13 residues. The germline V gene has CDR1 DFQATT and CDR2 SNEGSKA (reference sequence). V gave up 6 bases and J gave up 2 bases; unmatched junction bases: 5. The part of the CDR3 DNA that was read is TGCAGTGCGGGGCGGGGGGGGACCTACGAG. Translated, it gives CSAGRGGTYE. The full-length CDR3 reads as CSAGRGGTYEQYF.

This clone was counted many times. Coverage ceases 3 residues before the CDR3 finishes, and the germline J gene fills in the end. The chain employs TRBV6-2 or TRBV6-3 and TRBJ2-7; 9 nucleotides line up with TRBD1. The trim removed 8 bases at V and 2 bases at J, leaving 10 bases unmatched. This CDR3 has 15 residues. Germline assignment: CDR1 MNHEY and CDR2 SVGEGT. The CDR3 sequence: CASGYGTGITYEQYF. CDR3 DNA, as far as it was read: TGTGCCAGCGGCTATGGGACAGGGATTACCTACGAG.

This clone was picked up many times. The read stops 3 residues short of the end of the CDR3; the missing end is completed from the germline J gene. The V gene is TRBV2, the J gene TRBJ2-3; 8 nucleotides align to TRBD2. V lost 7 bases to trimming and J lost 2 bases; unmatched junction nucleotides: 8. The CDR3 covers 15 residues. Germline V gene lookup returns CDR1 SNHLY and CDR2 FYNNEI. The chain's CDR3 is CASTPGLGDTDTQYF. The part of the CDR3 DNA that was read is TGTGCCAGCACCCCGGGACTAGGGGACACAGATACG. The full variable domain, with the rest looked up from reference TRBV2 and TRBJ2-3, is EPEVTQTPSHQVTQMGQEVILRCVPISNHLYFYWYRQILGQKVEFLVSFYNNEISEKSEIFDDQFSVERPDGSNFTLKIRSTKLEDSAMYFCASTPGLGDTDTQYFGPGTRLTVL.

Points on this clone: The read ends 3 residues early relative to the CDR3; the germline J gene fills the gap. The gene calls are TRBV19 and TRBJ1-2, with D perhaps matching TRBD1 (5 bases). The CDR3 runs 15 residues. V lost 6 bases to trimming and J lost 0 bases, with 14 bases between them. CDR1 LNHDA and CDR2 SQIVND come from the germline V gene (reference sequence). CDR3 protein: CASRQGPRANYGYTF. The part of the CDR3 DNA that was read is TGTGCCAGTAGGCAGGGTCCGAGGGCTAACTATGGC.

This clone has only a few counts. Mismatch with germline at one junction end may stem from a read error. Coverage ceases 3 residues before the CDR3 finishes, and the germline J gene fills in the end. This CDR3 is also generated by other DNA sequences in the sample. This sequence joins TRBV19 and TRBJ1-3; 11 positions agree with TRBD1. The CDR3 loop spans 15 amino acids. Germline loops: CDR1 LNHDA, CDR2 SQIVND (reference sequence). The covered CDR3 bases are TGTGCCAGTACAGGACAGGGGGCGCGGGGAAACACG. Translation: CASTGQGARGNT. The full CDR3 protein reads CASTGQGARGNTIYF.

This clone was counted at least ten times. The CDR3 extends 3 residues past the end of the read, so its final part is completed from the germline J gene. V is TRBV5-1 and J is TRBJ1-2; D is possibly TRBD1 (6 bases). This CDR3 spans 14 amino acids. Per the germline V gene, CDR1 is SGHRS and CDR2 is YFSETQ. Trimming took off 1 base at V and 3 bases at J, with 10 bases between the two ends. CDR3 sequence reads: CASSLSSGDYGYTF. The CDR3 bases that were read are TGCGCCAGCAGCTTGTCATCAGGGGACTATGGC.

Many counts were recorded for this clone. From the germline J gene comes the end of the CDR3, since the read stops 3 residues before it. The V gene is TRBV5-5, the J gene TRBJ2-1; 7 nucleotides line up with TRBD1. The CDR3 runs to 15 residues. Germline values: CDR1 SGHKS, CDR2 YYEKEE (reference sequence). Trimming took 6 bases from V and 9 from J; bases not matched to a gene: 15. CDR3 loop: CASNPRQGTAGEQFF. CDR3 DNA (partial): TGTGCCAGCAACCCTCGACAGGGCACGGCGGGTGAG.

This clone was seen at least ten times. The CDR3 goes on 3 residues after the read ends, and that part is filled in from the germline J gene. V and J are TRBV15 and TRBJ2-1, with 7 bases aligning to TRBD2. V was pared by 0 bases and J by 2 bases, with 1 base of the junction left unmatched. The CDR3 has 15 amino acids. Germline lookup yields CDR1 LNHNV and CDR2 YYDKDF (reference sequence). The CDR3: CATSREGGTYNEQFF. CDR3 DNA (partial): TGTGCCACCAGCAGAGAGGGGGGGACCTACAATGAG.

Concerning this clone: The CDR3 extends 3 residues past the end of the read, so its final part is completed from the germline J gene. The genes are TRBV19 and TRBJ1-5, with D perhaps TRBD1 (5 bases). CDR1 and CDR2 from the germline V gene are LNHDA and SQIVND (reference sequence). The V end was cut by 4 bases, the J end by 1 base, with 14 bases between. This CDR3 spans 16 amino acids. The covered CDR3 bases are TGTGCCAGTAGTACAAGGGGAAGGGGAAGCAATCAGCCC. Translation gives CASSTRGRGSNQP. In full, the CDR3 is CASSTRGRGSNQPQHF.

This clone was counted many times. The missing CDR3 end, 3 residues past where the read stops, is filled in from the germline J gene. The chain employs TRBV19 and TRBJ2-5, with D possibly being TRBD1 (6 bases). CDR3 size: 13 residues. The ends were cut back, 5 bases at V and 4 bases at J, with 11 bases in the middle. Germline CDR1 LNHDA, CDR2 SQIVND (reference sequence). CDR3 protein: CASSYQGLETQYF. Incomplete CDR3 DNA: TGTGCCAGTAGTTACCAGGGGCTAGAGACC. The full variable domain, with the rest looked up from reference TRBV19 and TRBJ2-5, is DGGITQSPKYLFRKEGQNVTLSCEQNLNHDAMYWYRQDPGQGLRLIYYSQIVNDFQKGDIAEGYSVSREKKESFPLTVTSAQKNPTAFYLCASSYQGLETQYFGPGTRLLVL.

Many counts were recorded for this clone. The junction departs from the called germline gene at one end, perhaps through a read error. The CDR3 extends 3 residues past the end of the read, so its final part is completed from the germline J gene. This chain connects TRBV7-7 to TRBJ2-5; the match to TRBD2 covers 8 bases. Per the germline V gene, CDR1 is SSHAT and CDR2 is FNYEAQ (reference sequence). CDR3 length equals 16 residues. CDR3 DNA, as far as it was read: TGTGCTAGCAGCTTTGGAGGGTCGGGCGGGGGGGAGACC. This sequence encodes CASSFGGSGGGET. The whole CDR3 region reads CASSFGGSGGGETQYF.

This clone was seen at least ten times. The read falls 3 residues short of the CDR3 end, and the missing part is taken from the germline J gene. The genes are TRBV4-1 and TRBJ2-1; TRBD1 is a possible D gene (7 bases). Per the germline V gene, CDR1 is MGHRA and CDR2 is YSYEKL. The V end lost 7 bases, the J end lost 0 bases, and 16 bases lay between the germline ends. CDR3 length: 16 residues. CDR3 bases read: TGCGCCAGCAATCCGGGGGACAGTCCCTCCTACAATGAG. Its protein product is CASNPGDSPSYNE. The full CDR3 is CASNPGDSPSYNEQFF.

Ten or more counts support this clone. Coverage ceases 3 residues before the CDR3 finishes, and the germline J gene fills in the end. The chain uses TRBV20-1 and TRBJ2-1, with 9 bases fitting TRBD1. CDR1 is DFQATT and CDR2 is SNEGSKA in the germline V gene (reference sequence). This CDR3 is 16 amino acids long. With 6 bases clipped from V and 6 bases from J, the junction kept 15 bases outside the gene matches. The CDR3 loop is CSAAGTGTGNGNEQFF. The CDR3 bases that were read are TGCAGTGCGGCTGGCACCGGGACAGGGAATGGCAATGAG.

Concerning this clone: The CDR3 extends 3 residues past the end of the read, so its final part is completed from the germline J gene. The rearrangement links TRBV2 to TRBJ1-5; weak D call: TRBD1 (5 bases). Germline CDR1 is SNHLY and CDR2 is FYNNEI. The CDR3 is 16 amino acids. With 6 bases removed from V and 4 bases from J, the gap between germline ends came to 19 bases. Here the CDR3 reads CASRDTWGLGNQPQHF. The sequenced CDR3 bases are TGTGCCAGCAGGGATACATGGGGCTTGGGGAATCAGCCC.

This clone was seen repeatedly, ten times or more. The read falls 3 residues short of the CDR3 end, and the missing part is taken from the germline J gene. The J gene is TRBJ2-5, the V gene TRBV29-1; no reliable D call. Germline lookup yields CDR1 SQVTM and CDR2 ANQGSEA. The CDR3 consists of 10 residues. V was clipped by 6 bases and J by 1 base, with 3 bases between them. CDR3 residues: CSVAQETQYF. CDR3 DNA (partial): TGCAGCGTGGCCCAAGAGACC. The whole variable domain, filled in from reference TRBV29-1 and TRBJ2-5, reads SAVISQKPSRDICQRGTSLTIQCQVDSQVTMMFWYRQQPGQSLTLIATANQGSEATYESGFVIDKFPISRPNLTFSTLTVSNMSPEDSSIYLCSVAQETQYFGPGTRLLVL.

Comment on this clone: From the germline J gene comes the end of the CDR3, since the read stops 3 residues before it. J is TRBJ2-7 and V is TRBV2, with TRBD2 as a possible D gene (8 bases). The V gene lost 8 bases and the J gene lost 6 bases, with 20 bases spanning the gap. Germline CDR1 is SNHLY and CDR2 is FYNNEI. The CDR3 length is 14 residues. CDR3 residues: CASGPARGDSEQYF. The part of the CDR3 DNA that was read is TGTGCCAGCGGTCCGGCGCGGGGGGACAGCGAG.

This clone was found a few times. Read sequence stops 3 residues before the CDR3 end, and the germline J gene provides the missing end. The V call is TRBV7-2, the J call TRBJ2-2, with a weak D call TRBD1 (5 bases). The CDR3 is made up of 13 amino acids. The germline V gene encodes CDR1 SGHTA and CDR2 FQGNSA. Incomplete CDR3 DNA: TGTGCCAGCAAGGTGCCTGGGGCCAACGTG. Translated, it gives CASKVPGANV. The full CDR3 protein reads CASKVPGANVLFF. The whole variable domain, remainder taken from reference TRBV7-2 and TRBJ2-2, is GAGVSQSPSNKVTEKGKDVELRCDPISGHTALYWYRQSLGQGLEFLIYFQGNSAPDKSGLPSDRFSAERTGGSVSTLTIQRTQQEDSAVYLCASKVPGANVLFFGEGSRLTVL.

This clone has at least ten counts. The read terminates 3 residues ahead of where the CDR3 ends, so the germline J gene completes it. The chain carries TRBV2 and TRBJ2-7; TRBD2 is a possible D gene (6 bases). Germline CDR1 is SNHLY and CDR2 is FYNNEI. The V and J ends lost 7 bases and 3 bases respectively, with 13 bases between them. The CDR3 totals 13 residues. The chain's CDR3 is CASTTGGNYEQYF. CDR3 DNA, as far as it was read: TGTGCCAGCACCACTGGGGGGAACTACGAG.

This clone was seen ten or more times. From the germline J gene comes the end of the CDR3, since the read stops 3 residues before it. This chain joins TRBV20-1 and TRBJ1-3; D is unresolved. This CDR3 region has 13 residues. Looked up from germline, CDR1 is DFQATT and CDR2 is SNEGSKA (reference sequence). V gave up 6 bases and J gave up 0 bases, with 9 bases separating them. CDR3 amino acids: CSAGASSGNTIYF. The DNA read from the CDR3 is TGCAGTGCCGGTGCGTCCTCTGGAAACACC.

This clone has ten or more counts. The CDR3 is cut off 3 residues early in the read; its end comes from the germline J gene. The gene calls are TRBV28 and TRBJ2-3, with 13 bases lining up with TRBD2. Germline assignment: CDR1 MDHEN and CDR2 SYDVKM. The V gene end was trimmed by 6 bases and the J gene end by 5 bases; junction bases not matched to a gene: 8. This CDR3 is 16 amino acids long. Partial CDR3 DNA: TGTGCCAGCAGACCCACTAGCGGGAGGGCGGTAGATACG. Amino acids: CASRPTSGRAVDT. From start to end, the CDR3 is CASRPTSGRAVDTQYF.